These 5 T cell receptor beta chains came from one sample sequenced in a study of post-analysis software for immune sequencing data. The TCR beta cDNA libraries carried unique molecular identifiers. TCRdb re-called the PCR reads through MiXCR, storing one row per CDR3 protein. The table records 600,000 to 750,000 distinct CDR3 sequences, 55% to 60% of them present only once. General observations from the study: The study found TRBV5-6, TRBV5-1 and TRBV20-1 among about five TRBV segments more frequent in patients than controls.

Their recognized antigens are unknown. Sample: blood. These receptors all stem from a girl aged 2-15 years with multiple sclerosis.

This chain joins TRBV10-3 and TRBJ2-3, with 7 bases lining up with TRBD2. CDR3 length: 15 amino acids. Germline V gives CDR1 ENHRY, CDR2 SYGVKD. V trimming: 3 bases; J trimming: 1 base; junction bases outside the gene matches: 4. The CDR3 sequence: CAISESGDGTDTQYF. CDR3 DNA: TGTGCCATCAGTGAAAGCGGGGATGGCACAGATACGCAGTATTTT.

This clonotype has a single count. This chain's CDR3 is CSAWTGRGQETQYF. In DNA form, the CDR3 reads TGCAGTGCGTGGACAGGGAGGGGGCAAGAGACCCAGTACTTC. The chain uses TRBV20-1 and TRBJ2-5, with a possible D match to TRBD1 (8 bases). The CDR3 has 14 residues. Germline values: CDR1 DFQATT, CDR2 SNEGSKA (reference sequence). The germline V and J ends were trimmed by 6 bases and 2 bases, with 16 bases remaining between them.

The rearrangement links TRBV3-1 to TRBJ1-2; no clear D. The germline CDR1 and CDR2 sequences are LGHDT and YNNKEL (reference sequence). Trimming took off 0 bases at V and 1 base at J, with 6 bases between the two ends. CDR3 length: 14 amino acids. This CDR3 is CASSQEGVNYGYTF. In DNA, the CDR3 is TGTGCCAGCAGCCAAGAAGGCGTTAACTATGGCTACACCTTC.

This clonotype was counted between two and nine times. CDR3 sequence (DNA): TGTGCCAGCAGCTTAACCGGGACAGACTACGAGCAGTACTTC. Residues: CASSLTGTDYEQYF. This chain joins TRBV7-3 and TRBJ2-7; 7 bases fit TRBD1. CDR3 length: 14 amino acids. CDR1 is SGHTA and CDR2 is FQGTGA in the germline V gene. V shed 0 bases, J shed 3 bases, and the junction held 2 bases outside the gene matches.

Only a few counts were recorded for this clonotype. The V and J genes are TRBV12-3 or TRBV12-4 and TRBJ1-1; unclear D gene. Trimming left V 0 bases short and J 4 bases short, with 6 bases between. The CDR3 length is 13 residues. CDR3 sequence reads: CASSLAGITEAFF. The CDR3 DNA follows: TGTGCCAGCAGTTTAGCAGGGATCACTGAAGCTTTCTTT.